Following are 5 T cell receptor beta chains from one sample sequenced in a study of cytomegalovirus exposure and HLA in healthy donors. PCR involved 60 Vbeta and 13 Jbeta primers. Libraries were prepared by immunoSEQ multiplex PCR; TCRdb keeps only in-frame clonotypes and omits some of them. Among around 160,000 clones listed, 60% to 80% were seen once. Material: PBMCs. The source is a woman aged 40 to 55 in good health and CMV-seropositive.

The genes are TRBV2 and TRBJ1-5, with 8 nucleotides matching TRBD1. V lost 8 bases and J lost 0; bases outside the gene matches: 3. Germline CDR1 reads SNHLY; CDR2 reads FYNNEI. The CDR3 has 14 amino acids. The CDR3 reads CASVGQGSNQPQHF. Here the CDR3 DNA reads TGTGCCAGCGTAGGACAGGGTAGCAATCAGCCCCAGCATTTT. Using reference TRBV2 and TRBJ1-5 for the parts outside the CDR3, the full variable domain is EPEVTQTPSHQVTQMGQEVILRCVPISNHLYFYWYRQILGQKVEFLVSFYNNEISEKSEIFDDQFSVERPDGSNFTLKIRSTKLEDSAMYFCASVGQGSNQPQHFGDGTRLSIL.

This clone was observed a single time. The chain uses TRBV6-1 and TRBJ2-7; D ambiguous. The CDR3 is 13 residues long. The V and J ends lost 1 base and 5 bases respectively, with 9 bases between them. Germline V gives CDR1 MNHNS, CDR2 SASEGT. In DNA, the CDR3 is TGTGCCAGCAGTGAAGTCCTTCTCGACGAGCAGTACTTC. Translation gives CASSEVLLDEQYF.

This rearrangement joins TRBV14 to TRBJ2-3; D is undetermined. The ends were cut back, 2 bases at V and 6 bases at J, with 6 bases in the middle. The CDR3 runs 12 residues. Looked up from germline, CDR1 is SGHDN and CDR2 is FVKESK. In nucleotides, the CDR3 is TGTGCCAGCAGCCAATATTCGGATACGCAGTATTTT. Translating it yields CASSQYSDTQYF. The whole variable domain, filled in from reference TRBV14 and TRBJ2-3, reads EAGVTQFPSHSVIEKGQTVTLRCDPISGHDNLYWYRRVMGKEIKFLLHFVKESKQDESGMPNNRFLAERTGGTYSTLKVQPAELEDSGVYFCASSQYSDTQYFGPGTRLTVL.

The chain has TRBV25-1 and TRBJ1-4; D unresolved. CDR1 is MGHDK, CDR2 SYGVNS, per germline. V was shortened by 7 bases and J by 0 bases, with 6 bases between the two germline ends. CDR3 size: 13 residues. In nucleotides, the CDR3 is TGTGCCAGCAAACAGACAACTAATGAAAAACTGTTTTTT. Translation: CASKQTTNEKLFF.

The chain couples TRBV5-4 to TRBJ1-6, with 8 bases fitting TRBD1. Germline loops: CDR1 SGHNT, CDR2 YYREEE (reference sequence). Germline trimming cut 6 bases from V and 4 bases from J; bases unmatched to any gene: 6. CDR3 size: 15 residues. The CDR3 reads CASTVTGEYNSPLHF. The CDR3, as DNA: TGTGCCAGCACCGTGACAGGGGAGTATAATTCACCCCTCCACTTT.